The 25 T cell receptor beta chains reported below all come from one sample, sequenced in a study of T cell repertoires in Merkel cell carcinoma. Method: immunoSEQ multiplex PCR; TCRdb's copy keeps in-frame clones and lacks some. The sample has around 14,000 clones, 65% to 85% seen once. What was sequenced was tumor tissue. These receptors came from an adult with Merkel cell carcinoma.

A single count supports this clone. The chain is built from TRBV5-6 and TRBJ2-5, with D possibly being TRBD2 (5 bases). Germline V CDR1 and CDR2: SGHDT, YYEEEE. The CDR3 is 14 amino acids. V shed 4 bases and J shed 5 bases, with 15 bases lying between them. CDR3 coding DNA: TGTGCCAGCAGCAGGCGGGCCGCTCCGGAGACCCAGTACTTC. This translates into CASSRRAAPETQYF.

This chain's CDR3 is CASSSDRRNQPQHF. The CDR3 region has the DNA TGTGCCAGTAGTTCGGACAGGCGCAATCAGCCCCAGCATTTT. The chain uses TRBV19 and TRBJ1-5; 7 bases agree with TRBD1. The CDR3 has 14 residues. Germline CDR1 reads LNHDA; CDR2 reads SQIVND (reference sequence). With 5 bases clipped from V and 2 bases from J, the junction kept 3 bases outside the gene matches.

The chain recombines TRBV27 with TRBJ1-6; the D gene is possibly TRBD1 (6 bases). Germline-derived CDR1 and CDR2 are MNHEY and SMNVEV (reference sequence). The CDR3 has 13 amino acids. Between the trimmed V and J ends, which lost 3 bases and 10 bases, there was a span of 10 bases. CDR3 amino acids: CASSFYRDSPLHF. The CDR3 DNA reads TGTGCCAGCAGTTTTTACAGGGACTCACCCCTCCACTTT.

The chain recombines TRBV10-3 with TRBJ2-2; TRBD2 aligns across 7 bases. Germline V CDR1 and CDR2: ENHRY, SYGVKD. The CDR3 loop spans 14 amino acids. V lost 8 bases to trimming and J lost 3 bases; unmatched junction nucleotides: 6. CDR3: CAIGAGEDTGELFF. The DNA for the CDR3 is TGTGCCATCGGCGCGGGAGAAGACACCGGGGAGCTGTTTTTT.

This chain uses TRBV5-1 with TRBJ2-3, with a tentative D call TRBD2 (6 bases). The germline V gene has CDR1 SGHRS and CDR2 YFSETQ. V was cut by 0 bases and J by 3 bases, with 14 bases left in between. The CDR3 totals 16 residues. This chain's CDR3 is CASSLVTGSGTDTQYF. The DNA for the CDR3 is TGCGCCAGCAGCTTGGTGACGGGGAGCGGGACAGATACGCAGTATTTT.

The chain carries TRBV11-3 and TRBJ2-1, with 8 bases fitting TRBD2. The CDR3 runs 16 residues. Germline loops: CDR1 SGHNT, CDR2 YENEEA. The trim removed 5 bases at V and 4 bases at J, leaving 10 bases unmatched. In DNA, the CDR3 is TGTGCCAGCAGCCCCGACCGGCGGGGGGCGTACAATGAGCAGTTCTTC. Translating gives CASSPDRRGAYNEQFF.

V is TRBV6-1 and J is TRBJ2-5, with D uncertain. The CDR3 consists of 16 residues. The V gene's germline CDR1 is MNHNS and CDR2 SASEGT. V gave up 0 bases and J gave up 0 bases, with 11 bases separating them. The CDR3 region is CASSEALLRNQETQYF. CDR3 bases: TGTGCCAGCAGTGAAGCGCTTCTTCGGAACCAAGAGACCCAGTACTTC.

V usage is TRBV5-5 and J usage is TRBJ2-5; TRBD1 agrees at 7 bases. CDR3 length equals 15 residues. Per the germline V gene, CDR1 is SGHKS and CDR2 is YYEKEE (reference sequence). With 3 bases clipped from V and 2 bases from J, the junction kept 7 bases outside the gene matches. The CDR3 sequence: CASSSPGTAQETQYF. The CDR3 nucleotides are TGTGCCAGCAGCTCACCCGGGACAGCGCAAGAGACCCAGTACTTC.

The rearrangement links TRBV7-3 to TRBJ1-1, with a tentative D call TRBD1 (5 bases). Germline CDR1 reads SGHTA; CDR2 reads FQGTGA. V lost 2 bases to trimming and J lost 1 base, with 8 bases between them. The CDR3 totals 14 residues. Here the CDR3 DNA reads TGTGCCAGCAGCTTAGTTGGGGGGAACACTGAAGCTTTCTTT. It encodes CASSLVGGNTEAFF.

The genes are TRBV5-1 and TRBJ2-1; TRBD2 aligns across 9 bases. V was clipped by 8 bases and J by 5 bases; unmatched bases: 8. Germline V gene sequence: CDR1 SGHRS, CDR2 YFSETQ. The length of the CDR3 is 14 residues. The CDR3 region is CASQGSGGNNEQFF. DNA for the CDR3: TGCGCCAGTCAAGGAAGCGGGGGGAACAATGAGCAGTTCTTC.

The V and J genes are TRBV6-5 and TRBJ1-6; D unclear. CDR1 and CDR2 from the germline V gene are MNHEY and SVGAGI. The length of the CDR3 is 13 residues. Trimming stripped 6 bases from V and 10 bases from J, with 13 bases between. Written as DNA, the CDR3 is TGTGCCAGCAGCCAGCTGCGGTACTCACCCCTCCACTTT. It encodes CASSQLRYSPLHF.

CDR3 region: CASSEYSLLSYEQYF. CDR3 coding DNA: TGTGCCAGCAGTGAATACAGCCTACTCTCCTACGAGCAGTACTTC. The chain links TRBV2 to TRBJ2-7; D unclear. With 2 bases removed from V and 0 bases from J, the gap between germline ends came to 11 bases. Per germline, CDR1 SNHLY and CDR2 FYNNEI. The CDR3 is 15 residues long.

The table lists this clone with a few counts. The gene calls are TRBV9 and TRBJ1-1; weak D call: TRBD1 (5 bases). This CDR3 is built from 16 residues. The V gene lost 1 base and the J gene lost 0 bases, with 13 bases spanning the gap. CDR1 is SGDLS, CDR2 YYNGEE, per germline. The DNA of the CDR3 is TGTGCCAGCAGCGTAACCGACAGCCTCATGAACACTGAAGCTTTCTTT. Its protein product is CASSVTDSLMNTEAFF.

The V call is TRBV5-1, the J call TRBJ2-2; TRBD2 matches 9 bases. Germline CDR1 SGHRS, CDR2 YFSETQ. This CDR3 is built from 17 residues. Germline trimming cut 1 base from V and 3 bases from J; bases unmatched to any gene: 7. This CDR3 reads CASSLSAGGVYTGELFF. The CDR3 coding sequence is TGCGCCAGCAGCTTGTCAGCGGGGGGTGTTTACACCGGGGAGCTGTTTTTT.

The chain couples TRBV28 to TRBJ2-1, with 11 nucleotides matching TRBD2. The germline V gene encodes CDR1 MDHEN and CDR2 SYDVKM. V was clipped by 1 base and J by 5 bases; unmatched bases: 4. This CDR3 comprises 16 residues. The CDR3 sequence: CASSLSGLAGHNEQFF. The CDR3 nucleotides read TGTGCCAGCAGTTTATCCGGACTAGCGGGCCACAATGAGCAGTTCTTC.

This clone was observed a few times. V usage is TRBV9 and J usage is TRBJ2-1, with D possibly being TRBD2 (5 bases). Trimming cost V 0 bases and J 9 bases, with 19 bases left between them. The CDR3 sequence is 16 residues long. CDR1 is SGDLS, CDR2 YYNGEE, per germline. CDR3 nucleotide sequence: TGTGCCAGCAGCGTAGGACCCTCCACTAGTGACCTTGAGCAGTTCTTC. The encoded protein is CASSVGPSTSDLEQFF.

This clone has just one count. The rearrangement links TRBV18 to TRBJ1-1; possible D gene TRBD1, 6 bases. V shed 5 bases and J shed 1 base, with 14 bases lying between them. Germline V lookup: CDR1 KGHSH, CDR2 LQKENI. This CDR3 is 15 amino acids long. CDR3 in amino acids: CASSGGQSRNTEAFF. Written as DNA, the CDR3 is TGTGCCAGCTCAGGCGGACAGTCCCGGAACACTGAAGCTTTCTTT.

The chain carries TRBV18 and TRBJ2-1; either TRBD1 or TRBD2 may fit D (6 bases each). Trimming removed 6 bases at V and 8 bases at J, with 29 bases between. This CDR3 has 18 amino acids. The germline CDR1 and CDR2 sequences are KGHSH and LQKENI. DNA for the CDR3: TGTGCCAGCTCCAGGACAGTCGGGCTAGCGAGTTTCGGGTATGAGCAGTTCTTC. It specifies CASSRTVGLASFGYEQFF.

The chain is built from TRBV7-9 and TRBJ2-3; TRBD1 aligns across 8 bases. Germline V gives CDR1 SEHNR, CDR2 FQNEAQ (reference sequence). The V segment lost 2 bases and the J segment 6 bases; nucleotides outside the gene matches: 4. The CDR3 is 14 residues long. CDR3 nucleotides: TGTGCCAGCAGCTTATCAGGGGGCAAGGATACGCAGTATTTT. Protein: CASSLSGGKDTQYF. Variable domain in full (rest from reference TRBV7-9 and TRBJ2-3): DTGVSQNPRHKITKRGQNVTFRCDPISEHNRLYWYRQTLGQGPEFLTYFQNEAQLEKSRLLSDRFSAERPKGSFSTLEIQRTEQGDSAMYLCASSLSGGKDTQYFGPGTRLTVL.

The V and J genes are TRBV4-3 and TRBJ1-1; a possible D gene is TRBD1 (6 bases). Trimming took 4 bases from V and 4 from J, leaving 13 bases between them. Germline V gene data show CDR1 as LGHNA and CDR2 as YSLEER. This CDR3 spans 14 amino acids. The CDR3 nucleotides are TGCGCCAGCAGCCCGCGGGTCAGGGGCACTGAAGCTTTCTTT. Translating gives CASSPRVRGTEAFF.

The V gene is TRBV5-4, the J gene TRBJ2-6; 8 bases are a match to TRBD1. Germline lookup yields CDR1 SGHNT and CDR2 YYREEE (reference sequence). The CDR3 runs to 15 residues. V was pared by 4 bases and J by 2 bases, with 2 bases of the junction left unmatched. The CDR3 spells CASSHRGTGANVLTF. The CDR3 DNA is TGTGCCAGCAGCCACAGGGGGACTGGGGCCAACGTCCTGACTTTC.

The rearrangement links TRBV12-5 to TRBJ1-5; possible D gene TRBD1, 6 bases. V lost 6 bases and J lost 0, with 15 bases in between. The CDR3 is 16 residues long. The V gene's germline CDR1 is LGHNT and CDR2 FRNRAP. The CDR3 bases are TGTGCTAGTGGAGGGGGGACGGCCAATAGCAATCAGCCCCAGCATTTT. The encoded protein is CASGGGTANSNQPQHF.

This clone was picked up a small number of times. The chain joins TRBV28 to TRBJ2-1; 7 bases agree with TRBD1. The CDR3 contains 15 residues. Germline trimming cut 6 bases from V and 7 bases from J; bases unmatched to any gene: 12. CDR1 and CDR2 from the germline V gene are MDHEN and SYDVKM. The CDR3 DNA is TGTGCCAGCAGCCCCCCACAGGGGATGGGAAATGAGCAGTTCTTC. It encodes CASSPPQGMGNEQFF.

The chain employs TRBV9 and TRBJ1-1, with a weak D call TRBD1 (5 bases). The CDR3 runs to 18 residues. V gave up 1 base and J gave up 6 bases, with 25 bases separating them. Germline values: CDR1 SGDLS, CDR2 YYNGEE. CDR3 region: CASSVNGGNPFRGSEAFF. The DNA for the CDR3 is TGTGCCAGCAGCGTAAACGGGGGGAACCCCTTCCGAGGGTCTGAAGCTTTCTTT.

The gene calls are TRBV15 and TRBJ1-4; TRBD1 is a possible D gene (5 bases). Looked up from germline, CDR1 is LNHNV and CDR2 is YYDKDF (reference sequence). The CDR3 contains 15 residues. The ends were cut back, 5 bases at V and 0 bases at J, with 10 bases in the middle. The CDR3 bases are TGTGCCACCAGCGGCCTGGGGCCAACTAATGAAAAACTGTTTTTT. Residues: CATSGLGPTNEKLFF.